The TCR beta chain under discussion was sequenced for a study of response to subunit inactivated influenza vaccine. Study-wide results and limits: Authors suggested few new T cells are recruited by each seasonal influenza vaccination.

The germline CDR1 and CDR2 sequences are MDHEN and SYDVKM. The CDR3 totals 13 residues. The V and J ends lost 3 bases and 6 bases respectively, with 11 bases between them. In the case of this clonotype: Antigen specificity is unknown.

TCRdb used MiXCR to reprocess the RT-PCR reads, holding one entry per CDR3 protein. The sample contains roughly 620,000 distinct CDR3 sequences, roughly 12% of which appear only once. These data were likewise used in another study, on T cells expressing NK-cell markers. As that study records: cDNA encoding TCR beta was synthesized via 5'RACE template switching incorporating UMIs. It was sorted CD3+CD56-NKG2C+, CD3+CD56+NKG2C- and CD3+CD56+NKG2C+ T cells that provided the TCR beta repertoires. Six donors carried dominant NKG2C+ clonotypes that made up roughly 1.0-8% of their CD8+ T cells.

This clonotype was sampled from a man aged 50-60 years who received an inactivated influenza vaccine. The chain employs TRBV28 and TRBJ1-2, with a possible D match to TRBD1 (6 bases). Sequenced here: PBMCs from blood, sampled on the day of vaccination. CDR3 in amino acids: CASSLSRGNGYTF. CDR3 nucleotides: TGTGCCAGCAGTTTGTCCAGGGGCAATGGCTACACCTTC.